This entry concerns a single TCR beta chain. Its antigen remains unidentified. Trimming removed 0 bases at V and 3 bases at J, with 16 bases between. The germline gives CDR1 SGDLS, CDR2 YYNGEE. The CDR3 spans 16 residues. Using constant-segment primers, 5'RACE produced TCR alpha and TCR beta cDNA libraries carrying sample barcodes and UMIs. Each CDR3 protein gets one entry after TCRdb re-called the 5' RACE reads with MiXCR. In the table there are under 550,000 distinct CDR3 sequences, around 17% of which are singletons. The data are from a study of T-cell memory formation after mild COVID-19. Study overall: TCR clustering was largely donor specific. Regarding the study as a whole: Cross-reactive memory appears to have joined, as suggested by some responding clones showing up in pre-infection memory. Clones that got smaller from day 15 to 85 had even CD4/CD8, while clones growing later tipped toward CD4+.

The V gene is TRBV9, the J gene TRBJ2-7; possibly TRBD2 for D (7 bases). This receptor was obtained from a man aged 18-30 years who had mild COVID-19 (a few samples of this study predate the infection). Cell type and time point are not known. Sequencing used PBMCs or a T cell subset sorted from them (not recorded which). CDR3 coding DNA: TGTGCCAGCAGCGTAGACCGCGGGGGCTCTCTCTACGAGCAGTACTTC. It translates to CASSVDRGGSLYEQYF.